One sample yielded the 16 T cell receptor beta chains listed below, sequenced in a study of T cell responses to AZD1222 COVID-19 vaccine (dated by TCRdb to the early 2020s). The method was the immunoSEQ multiplex PCR assay. Not all clones reach the TCRdb copy of this immuneACCESS table, which keeps in-frame sequences only. Checked studies attribute under half of the gap to unresolved V genes and leave the rest unexplained. In this sample the table shows 90,000 to 150,000 clones, about nine tenths of which occur a single time. The ten largest clones represent roughly 2.7% of the sample. In the paper's terms, the time point label means: about 28 days (+/-7) after the second vaccine dose. The material sequenced was peripheral blood, taken 28 days after the second AZD1222 dose. Every receptor here comes from an adult who received the AZD1222 COVID-19 vaccine.

The genes are TRBV7-9 and TRBJ1-6, with no clear D. Germline V gene lookup returns CDR1 SEHNR and CDR2 FQNEAQ (reference sequence). V was trimmed by 5 bases and J by 14 bases, leaving 13 bases between them. This CDR3 region has 12 residues. The CDR3 DNA sequence: TGTGCCAGCAGCCCCCAAACCGGGGCCCTCCACTTT. Its translation is CASSPQTGALHF.

This clone was seen only once. This chain connects TRBV1 to TRBJ1-2. TRBV1 is a listed pseudogene. This CDR3 has 15 residues. The CDR3 loop reads CTSSQGWKGSDGYTF. Here the CDR3 DNA reads TGCACCAGCAGCCAAGGGTGGAAGGGGAGCGATGGCTACACCTTC.

This clone was seen a few times. V gene TRBV7-8 combines with J gene TRBJ1-3; the D gene is possibly TRBD1 (6 bases). The CDR3 extends over 16 amino acids. V dropped 5 bases and J dropped 4 bases, with 18 bases sitting between them. Germline values: CDR1 SGHVS, CDR2 FQNEAQ. CDR3: CASSPGQRAGGNTIYF. In DNA form, the CDR3 reads TGTGCCAGCAGCCCCGGACAGAGGGCGGGAGGAAACACCATATATTTT.

This chain joins TRBV7-3 and TRBJ1-2, with D perhaps matching TRBD1 (5 bases). This CDR3 contains 16 residues. V was pared by 5 bases and J by 1 base, with 17 bases between. CDR1 is SGHTA, CDR2 FQGTGA, per germline. CDR3 in amino acids: CASSLDPRGSNYGYTF. CDR3 in DNA: TGTGCCAGCAGCCTAGACCCCCGGGGCAGTAACTATGGCTACACCTTC.

This clone was observed a handful of times. V is TRBV13 and J is TRBJ1-6, with 9 bases matching TRBD1. CDR1 is PRHDT, CDR2 FYEKMQ, per germline (reference sequence). Trimming removed 5 bases from V and 9 bases from J; junction bases left unmatched: 14. This CDR3 comprises 17 residues. The CDR3: CASSRSDLGQGASPLHF. CDR3 sequence (DNA): TGTGCCAGCAGCCGATCCGATCTGGGACAGGGTGCTTCACCCCTCCACTTT.

The chain has TRBV7-8 and TRBJ1-3; tentatively, D is TRBD1 (6 bases). V was pared by 5 bases and J by 0 bases, with 11 bases between. The CDR3 runs to 15 residues. In germline, CDR1 is SGHVS, CDR2 FQNEAQ. The CDR3: CASSLMGHSGNTIYF. The CDR3 coding sequence is TGTGCCAGCAGCCTGATGGGACACTCTGGAAACACCATATATTTT.

CDR3 protein: CASSRGTGGGTGELFF. In nucleotides, the CDR3 is TGCGCCAGCAGCCGCGGGACAGGGGGGGGCACCGGGGAGCTGTTTTTT. The V gene is TRBV4-1, the J gene TRBJ2-2; 11 nucleotides line up with TRBD1. The V gene end was trimmed by 4 bases and the J gene end by 4 bases; junction bases not matched to a gene: 5. The CDR3 runs to 16 residues. The germline V gene encodes CDR1 MGHRA and CDR2 YSYEKL.

The J gene is TRBJ1-6, the V gene TRBV11-1, with D uncertain. Germline-derived CDR1 and CDR2 are SGHAT and FQDESV (reference sequence). This CDR3 contains 15 residues. V was pared by 4 bases and J by 5 bases, with 12 bases between. CDR3 amino acids: CASSSYRGNNSPLHF. DNA for the CDR3: TGTGCCAGCAGCTCGTACCGGGGTAATAATTCACCCCTCCACTTT.

The rearrangement links TRBV4-3 to TRBJ2-3; D uncertain. V lost 0 bases, J lost 6 bases, and 7 bases lay in between. Germline loops: CDR1 LGHNA, CDR2 YSLEER. This CDR3 contains 13 residues. CDR3 amino acids: CASSQDPMDTQYF. CDR3 sequence (DNA): TGCGCCAGCAGCCAAGATCCAATGGATACGCAGTATTTT.

This clone was seen a handful of times. The same CDR3 can be traced to other DNA sequences in this sample. The V gene is TRBV7-2, the J gene TRBJ2-5, with D maybe TRBD1 (7 bases). Germline CDR1 reads SGHTA; CDR2 reads FQGNSA. The CDR3 spans 14 residues. V lost 1 base to trimming and J lost 5 bases, with 11 bases between them. The CDR3 is CASSLGGTAETQYF. Written as DNA, the CDR3 is TGTGCCAGCAGCTTAGGCGGGACAGCCGAGACCCAGTACTTC.

V gene TRBV28 combines with J gene TRBJ2-5, with 9 bases that match TRBD1. The CDR3 totals 16 residues. The germline V gene has CDR1 MDHEN and CDR2 SYDVKM. With V trimmed by 6 bases and J by 3 bases, 11 bases remained unmatched. The CDR3 bases are TGTGCCAGCAGGGTAGACCAAGGACAGGGGAAAGAGACCCAGTACTTC. Protein: CASRVDQGQGKETQYF.

The chain carries TRBV28 and TRBJ1-2; no definite D call. Deletions cut 6 bases from V and 5 bases from J, with 13 bases between. Germline assignment: CDR1 MDHEN and CDR2 SYDVKM. This CDR3 comprises 13 residues. The CDR3 reads CASSTGDVYGYTF. The CDR3 DNA follows: TGTGCCAGCAGCACGGGCGATGTATATGGCTACACCTTC.

In this sample, this clone turned up once. The chain has TRBV9 and TRBJ1-1, with D possibly being TRBD1 (6 bases). V shed 4 bases and J shed 0 bases, with 13 bases lying between them. This CDR3 has 15 amino acids. Germline V gene data show CDR1 as SGDLS and CDR2 as YYNGEE. The CDR3 region is CASSTRTDMNTEAFF. The CDR3 nucleotides read TGTGCCAGCAGCACAAGGACAGACATGAACACTGAAGCTTTCTTT. The full variable domain, its missing parts supplied by reference TRBV9 and TRBJ1-1, is DSGVTQTPKHLITATGQRVTLRCSPRSGDLSVYWYQQSLDQGLQFLIQYYNGEERAKGNILERFSAQQFPDLHSELNLSSLELGDSALYFCASSTRTDMNTEAFFGQGTRLTVV.

V and J are TRBV7-8 and TRBJ2-4, with 10 bases identical to TRBD1. The CDR3 has 20 residues. Germline CDR1 SGHVS, CDR2 FQNEAQ. The junction had 19 bases not matched to a gene; V was cut back by 5 bases and J by 3 bases. The CDR3 sequence: CASSPGLQSGTGDHKNIQYF. Written as DNA, the CDR3 is TGTGCCAGCAGCCCTGGCCTCCAAAGCGGGACAGGGGATCACAAAAACATTCAGTACTTC.

The rearrangement joins TRBV28 to TRBJ2-1; 9 positions agree with TRBD2. CDR1 is MDHEN, CDR2 SYDVKM, per germline. Trimming took 5 bases from V and 0 from J; bases not matched to a gene: 2. The CDR3 extends over 15 amino acids. CDR3 sequence (DNA): TGTGCCAGCAGTATTAGCGGGAGCTCCTACAATGAGCAGTTCTTC. It is translated as CASSISGSSYNEQFF.

The chain uses TRBV5-8 and TRBJ2-1, with 7 nucleotides matching TRBD1. V lost 3 bases to trimming and J lost 2 bases; unmatched junction nucleotides: 5. Germline V lookup: CDR1 SGHTS, CDR2 YDEGEE. The CDR3 consists of 15 residues. The CDR3: CASSYDRAPYNEQFF. The CDR3 DNA follows: TGTGCCAGCAGCTACGACAGGGCTCCCTACAATGAGCAGTTCTTC.